This TCR beta chain is from a study of shared clonotypes between healthy human individuals. Study information: The cohort comprised a couple of women and a few men. Their ages spanned 18 to 49 years. Overall study results and limits: Compared with clonotypes that all four donors shared, non-shared clonotypes had lower generation probabilities. The low donor count limited represented genetic and exposure-history diversity. An expected dependence of interdonor clonotype sharing on sequencing depth was noted.

Remarks on this clone: Its antigen is not identified.

Assay used: immunoSEQ multiplex PCR; TCRdb lists only in-frame clones, some missing. The data contain over a million clones, around 98% of them singletons. Germline lookup yields CDR1 SGHTA and CDR2 FQGNSA. Trimming shortened V by 5 bases and J by 7 bases, and 8 bases separated the two germline ends. CDR3 size: 11 residues. This TCR was sampled from a young man in good health. The rearrangement links TRBV7-2 to TRBJ1-1; D gene uncertain. The sequenced sample consisted of naive CD4+ T cells sorted from blood. Subset denoted: CD45RA+ positively selected. The DNA of the CDR3 is TGTGCCAGCAGCAACCACGGTGAAGCTTTCTTT. This codes for CASSNHGEAFF.